This T cell receptor (beta chain) came from a study of blood T cell repertoires in COVID-19. At the level of the study: Collection of acute and convalescent COVID-19 samples took place in the United States, Italy and Spain. In each case, the material was cDNA or gDNA derived from T cells, B-cell-depleted T cells, or PBMCs.

Original handling: Amplifying reference gene primers gave estimates of nucleated cell counts. Using immunoSEQ multiplex PCR, the repertoire was profiled, and TCRdb retains in-frame clones only, with some absent. V, J and clone size reflect that table, while D and trimming were determined from the DNA. Seen here are approximately 86,000 clones, around four fifths observed once, and the top ten hold 3.4%. Germline CDR1 reads SGHRS; CDR2 reads YFSETQ. V trimming: 1 base; J trimming: 6 bases; junction bases outside the gene matches: 10. CDR3 length: 16 residues. What was sequenced was peripheral blood. V usage is TRBV5-1 and J usage is TRBJ1-1; 9 positions match TRBD1. This receptor was obtained from a man aged 50 to 60 with acute or convalescent COVID-19. The DNA for the CDR3 is TGCGCCAGCAGCTTGATGGGGGGACAGGGCTTAGCTGAAGCTTTCTTT. It is translated as CASSLMGGQGLAEAFF.